This T cell receptor beta chain was documented in a study of CD4 T cells in relation to SARS-CoV-2 and coronaviruses. Method: immunoSEQ multiplex PCR; TCRdb's copy keeps in-frame clones and lacks some. The table shows about 65,000 clones, with 85% to 90% occurring only once. Unexposed donor CD4+ T cells date from 2011-2018, before the COVID-19 pandemic. With 7 bases clipped from V and 3 bases from J, the junction kept 9 bases outside the gene matches. The germline gives CDR1 MNHEY, CDR2 SVGAGI. The CDR3 spans 15 residues. The source of this sequence is a human donor in good health. The sample taken for sequencing was memory CD4+ T cells from PBMCs. This chain connects TRBV6-5 to TRBJ2-7; 10 nucleotides agree with TRBD1. In nucleotides, the CDR3 is TGTGCCAGCATATTGGGCGGGACAGGGGTCTACGAGCAGTACTTC. Protein sequence: CASILGGTGVYEQYF.